Listed here are 2 T cell receptor beta chains from one sample, sequenced in a study of blood T cell repertoires in COVID-19. The assay was immunoSEQ multiplex PCR, and TCRdb's table has in-frame clones only and misses some. This table has roughly 30,000 clones, 80% to 85% appearing once. The sequenced sample was peripheral blood. These TCRs come from a man older than 75 with active COVID-19.

The chain joins TRBV5-8 to TRBJ2-3; 15 bases line up with TRBD2. Germline lookup yields CDR1 SGHTS and CDR2 YDEGEE. This CDR3 spans 19 amino acids. V dropped 4 bases and J dropped 0; count of bases not matched to a gene: 9. CDR3 coding DNA: TGTGCCAGCAGCGCCGGGACTAGCGGGGGGTTTCGTAGCACAGATACGCAGTATTTT. Translation: CASSAGTSGGFRSTDTQYF. Based on the CDR3 plus reference TRBV5-8 and TRBJ2-3, the full variable domain is EAGVTQSPTHLIKTRGQQATLRCSPISGHTSVYWYQQALGLGLQFLLWYDEGEERNRGNFPPRFSGRQFPNYSSELNVNALELEDSALYLCASSAGTSGGFRSTDTQYFGPGTRLTVL.

The chain is built from TRBV7-9 and TRBJ2-7; 7 bases are a match to TRBD1. With 4 bases clipped from V and 2 bases from J, the junction kept 8 bases outside the gene matches. This CDR3 region has 15 residues. CDR1 is SEHNR and CDR2 is FQNEAQ in the germline V gene (reference sequence). This CDR3 is CASSSIGGSTYEQYF. The CDR3 nucleotides are TGTGCCAGCAGCTCCATAGGGGGCAGTACCTACGAGCAGTACTTC.